This TCR beta chain was recorded in a study of cytomegalovirus exposure and HLA in healthy donors. The study, taken as a whole, reports: Reported results showed that the classifier diagnosed cytomegalovirus status with high specificity and sensitivity. In vitro work confirmed that three CMV-associated chains recognize CMV antigens.

The method was immunoSEQ multiplex PCR; TCRdb's version includes in-frame clones alone and lacks a portion of them. The sample includes 100,000 to 120,000 clones, around nine tenths of them seen just once. Regarding this clone: Its antigen is undetermined.

The sequenced sample consisted of PBMCs. The sequence was obtained from a woman between 25 and 40 years old in good health and CMV-seropositive.

Written as DNA, the CDR3 is TGCGCCAGCAGCCTCAGCGGCCCAAACACCGGGGAGCTGTTTTTT. It codes for CASSLSGPNTGELFF. This chain joins TRBV4-1 and TRBJ2-2, with D maybe TRBD2 (5 bases). The V gene's germline CDR1 is MGHRA and CDR2 YSYEKL. The CDR3 length is 15 residues. Trimming took 4 bases from V and 2 from J, leaving 11 bases between them.